Listed below are T cell receptor beta chains from one sample, sequenced in a study of blood T cell repertoires in COVID-19. Repertoires were generated with immunoSEQ multiplex PCR, while TCRdb's copy carries only in-frame clones and drops some. The data show around 130,000 clones, 90% seen once. The sample taken for sequencing was peripheral blood. The source of these receptors is a man aged 55 to 70 with COVID-19, enrolled during active disease. Both conserved end residues are part of each CDR3. The order of the fields is D gene, J gene, V gene, clone size, CDR3 DNA, CDR3 protein. A D gene is named only where the DNA matches it firmly. Not every row has a clone size; where given, it reads once, few, many or a size class.

TRBD1 TRBJ1-5 TRBV11-2 NA TGTGCCAGCAGCTCTTCCAGGGGGACGGGTCAGCCCCAGCATTTT CASSSSRGTGQPQHF
NA TRBJ1-2 TRBV5-4 NA TGTGCCAGCAGCTCCCACCCGACAGGCGCCTATGGCTACACCTTC CASSSHPTGAYGYTF
TRBD1 TRBJ1-1 TRBV11-3 NA TGTGCCAGCAGCCAGGGACAGGGGTACACTGAAGCTTTCTTT CASSQGQGYTEAFF
TRBD1 TRBJ2-2 TRBV7-2 NA TGTGCCAGCAGCCATCGGGACAGACCGAACACCGGGGAGCTGTTTTTT CASSHRDRPNTGELFF
NA TRBJ1-3 TRBV12-3/TRBV12-4 NA TGTGCCAGCAGTAAGACAGTTGGAAACACCATATATTTT CASSKTVGNTIYF
NA TRBJ2-1 TRBV15 once TGTGCCACCAGCAGAGTGGAGGCAACAGACTACAATGAGCAGTTCTTC CATSRVEATDYNEQFF
TRBD1 TRBJ2-5 TRBV4-2 NA TGTGCCAGCAGCCAAAGACCAGGGGGTGAGACCCAGTACTTC CASSQRPGGETQYF
NA TRBJ1-2 TRBV3-1/TRBV3-2 NA TGTGCCAGCCGAGGGTTCGACTATGGCTACACCTTC CASRGFDYGYTF
NA TRBJ1-3 TRBV6-5 NA TGTGCCAGCAGTTTCCTCGGACACTCTGGAAACACCATATATTTT CASSFLGHSGNTIYF
TRBD1 TRBJ1-5 TRBV19 few TGTGCCAGTAGTCCGCAGACAGGGAAAGGTCAGCCCCAGCATTTT CASSPQTGKGQPQHF
NA TRBJ1-5 TRBV6-2/TRBV6-3 NA TGTGCCAGCAGTTACATAGTTAGCAATCAGCCCCAGCATTTT CASSYIVSNQPQHF
TRBD1 TRBJ1-2 TRBV24-1 NA TGTGCCACCAGTGATACCCGGACAGGGGGCGTCTATGGCTACACCTTC CATSDTRTGGVYGYTF
NA TRBJ1-4 TRBV5-1 NA TGCGCCAGCAGCCGGGGGGAGAATGAAAAACTGTTTTTT CASSRGENEKLFF
NA TRBJ2-5 TRBV7-8 NA TGTGCCAGCAGCTCCATGAATGAGGTCCAAGAGACCCAGTACTTC CASSSMNEVQETQYF
TRBD1 TRBJ2-1 TRBV10-3 NA TGTGCCATCAGTGGGGGGACAGGCCGTATTTCCTACAATGAGCAGTTCTTC CAISGGTGRISYNEQFF
NA TRBJ1-5 TRBV7-9 NA TGTGCCAGCAGCTTACAGGGCCATCAGCCCCAGCATTTT CASSLQGHQPQHF
TRBD1 TRBJ2-7 TRBV2 NA TGTGCCAGCAGCCCCGGGACAGGAGATTACGAGCAGTACTTC CASSPGTGDYEQYF
TRBD1 TRBJ1-2 TRBV2 NA TGTGCCAGCAGTGACGCCGGACAGGGACCTAACTATGGCTACACCTTC CASSDAGQGPNYGYTF
NA TRBJ2-7 TRBV6-5 NA TGTGCCAGCAGCAACACCCGCGAGCAGTACTTC CASSNTREQYF
TRBD1 TRBJ2-3 TRBV15 once TGTGCCACCCGGGACAGGGAAAATACGCAGTATTTT CATRDRENTQYF
TRBD1 TRBJ1-4 TRBV5-6 NA TGTGCCAGCAGCTCTGACAGGGGGAGGGAAAAACTGTTTTTT CASSSDRGREKLFF
NA TRBJ2-7 TRBV6-2/TRBV6-3 NA TGTGCCAGCAGTTACGAGACGGGCTACGAGCAGTACTTC CASSYETGYEQYF
NA TRBJ2-2 TRBV28 NA TGTGCCAGCAGTCGCGGAGACAGGAACACCGGGGAGCTGTTTTTT CASSRGDRNTGELFF
NA TRBJ2-5 TRBV30 NA TGTGCCTGGAGTTTGTTCACTGTAGAGACCCAGTACTTC CAWSLFTVETQYF
TRBD2 TRBJ2-5 TRBV2 NA TGTGCCAGCCGTCGACTAGCGGGAGCTTTAGAGACCCAGTACTTC CASRRLAGALETQYF
NA TRBJ1-1 TRBV5-1 NA TGCGCCAGCAGCTTGGCCGTTAACACTGAAGCTTTCTTT CASSLAVNTEAFF
NA TRBJ2-7 TRBV11-3 NA TGTGCCAGCAGCTCCCCCCTACAGAACTACGAGCAGTACTTC CASSSPLQNYEQYF
NA TRBJ1-3 TRBV7-6 NA TGTGCCAGCAGCCAGAGGGGGGGAAACACCATATATTTT CASSQRGGNTIYF